These 18 T cell receptor beta chains were all obtained from the same sample, sequenced in a study of identical twins. TCRdb redid the calling of the 5' RACE reads with MiXCR, one entry per CDR3 protein. The data show about 210,000 distinct CDR3 sequences, less than 10% seen once. Sequenced input: memory (CD45RO+) T cells sorted from blood. These receptors were obtained from a woman aged 18-35 years in good health.

This clonotype has ten or more counts. J is TRBJ2-1 and V is TRBV20-1, with 8 bases identical to TRBD2. CDR1 DFQATT and CDR2 SNEGSKA come from the germline V gene (reference sequence). The length of the CDR3 is 15 residues. The V gene end was trimmed by 3 bases and the J gene end by 0 bases; junction bases not matched to a gene: 4. The CDR3 DNA sequence: TGCAGTGCTAGTACGCGGGAGGACTCCTACAATGAGCAGTTCTTC. Amino acids: CSASTREDSYNEQFF.

The chain joins TRBV20-1 to TRBJ2-1; D is perhaps TRBD1 (5 bases). The CDR3 loop spans 12 amino acids. Trimming took off 0 bases at V and 10 bases at J, with 10 bases between the two ends. Germline V lookup: CDR1 DFQATT, CDR2 SNEGSKA (reference sequence). CDR3 sequence (DNA): TGCAGTGCTAGAGAAGGGGCGCGGGAGCAGTTCTTC. Its protein product is CSAREGAREQFF.

V is TRBV11-1 and J is TRBJ2-7; 9 bases line up with TRBD1. V dropped 6 bases and J dropped 3; count of bases not matched to a gene: 6. Germline-derived CDR1 and CDR2 are SGHAT and FQDESV (reference sequence). This CDR3 has 14 residues. CDR3 coding DNA: TGTGCCAGCAGTAAAAAGACAGGGGGCTACGAGCAGTACTTC. The encoded protein is CASSKKTGGYEQYF.

The gene calls are TRBV19 and TRBJ2-5; D possibly matches TRBD1 or TRBD2 (5 bases each). Trimming shortened V by 3 bases and J by 4 bases, and 21 bases separated the two germline ends. The CDR3 totals 17 residues. Germline CDR1 reads LNHDA; CDR2 reads SQIVND (reference sequence). The chain's CDR3 is CASSIKGTKQRVETQYF. CDR3 nucleotides: TGTGCCAGTAGTATCAAGGGGACCAAACAAAGGGTAGAGACCCAGTACTTC.

This sequence joins TRBV24-1 and TRBJ2-1; 7 positions match TRBD2. The CDR3 extends over 13 amino acids. CDR1 is KGHDR and CDR2 is SFDVKD in the germline V gene. J was trimmed by 9 bases and V by 11 bases; bases with no gene match: 12. The CDR3 nucleotides read TGTGCCAACAGCGGGGAGGGCCACGGTGAGCAGTTCTTC. Amino acid sequence: CANSGEGHGEQFF.

The genes are TRBV18 and TRBJ2-3, with 8 bases fitting TRBD2. CDR1 KGHSH and CDR2 LQKENI come from the germline V gene. The V and J ends lost 3 bases and 3 bases, in that order; junction bases with no gene match: 5. The CDR3 totals 15 residues. The CDR3 loop is CASSPLSGTTDTQYF. The DNA for the CDR3 is TGTGCCAGCTCACCCCTTAGCGGGACTACAGATACGCAGTATTTT. Looking up the rest from reference TRBV18 and TRBJ2-3 gives the full variable domain: NAGVMQNPRHLVRRRGQEARLRCSPMKGHSHVYWYRQLPEEGLKFMVYLQKENIIDESGMPKERFSAEFPKEGPSILRIQQVVRGDSAAYFCASSPLSGTTDTQYFGPGTRLTVL.

This clonotype has just a few counts. Here the CDR3 reads CAISDSGRETQYF. CDR3 in DNA: TGTGCCATCAGTGACTCAGGGAGGGAGACCCAGTACTTC. V usage is TRBV10-3 and J usage is TRBJ2-5; possible D gene TRBD2, 6 bases. The CDR3 has 13 amino acids. Germline values: CDR1 ENHRY, CDR2 SYGVKD. V gave up 3 bases and J gave up 5 bases, with 10 bases separating them.

This clonotype was seen many times. This chain connects TRBV5-5 to TRBJ1-2, with TRBD1 identical over 7 bases. V shed 2 bases, J shed 3 bases, and the junction held 7 bases outside the gene matches. CDR1 and CDR2 from the germline V gene are SGHKS and YYEKEE (reference sequence). CDR3 length: 15 residues. The CDR3 region is CASSFTGQTDYGYTF. The DNA of the CDR3 is TGTGCCAGCAGCTTCACGGGACAGACAGACTATGGCTACACCTTC. Combining the CDR3 with reference TRBV5-5 and TRBJ1-2 gives the whole variable domain DAGVTQSPTHLIKTRGQQVTLRCSPISGHKSVSWYQQVLGQGPQFIFQYYEKEERGRGNFPDRFSARQFPNYSSELNVNALLLGDSALYLCASSFTGQTDYGYTFGSGTRLTVV.

This clonotype was recorded a few times. The V and J genes are TRBV21-1 and TRBJ1-2; the table's D call of TRBD1 was not tested on the DNA. TRBV21-1 is a pseudogene segment. The CDR3 runs to 14 residues. The CDR3 bases are TGTGCCAGCAGCAAAGTCAGGGACGACTATGGCTACACCTTC. Protein: CASSKVRDDYGYTF.

This clonotype was detected only a few times. The rearrangement links TRBV7-2 to TRBJ2-1, with TRBD1 identical over 7 bases. Losses at the gene ends were 7 bases for V and 13 bases for J; bases not matched to a gene: 13. Per the germline V gene, CDR1 is SGHTA and CDR2 is FQGNSA. This CDR3 region has 13 residues. The CDR3 region has the DNA TGTGCCAGCACCCGGCGACAGGGAACCGTTCAGTTCTTC. This encodes CASTRRQGTVQFF. Full variable domain (outside the CDR3, taken from reference TRBV7-2 and TRBJ2-1): GAGVSQSPSNKVTEKGKDVELRCDPISGHTALYWYRQSLGQGLEFLIYFQGNSAPDKSGLPSDRFSAERTGGSVSTLTIQRTQQEDSAVYLCASTRRQGTVQFFGPGTRLTVL.

This clonotype was found a few times. V gene TRBV20-1 combines with J gene TRBJ2-5; 8 nucleotides line up with TRBD2. The CDR3 extends over 16 amino acids. The germline CDR1 and CDR2 sequences are DFQATT and SNEGSKA (reference sequence). Trimming took 6 bases from V and 2 from J; bases not matched to a gene: 14. The CDR3 region is CSALGESERGQETQYF. In DNA form, the CDR3 reads TGCAGTGCATTGGGGGAATCTGAGCGGGGGCAAGAGACCCAGTACTTC.

This clonotype was counted many times. The J gene is TRBJ2-1, the V gene TRBV6-1; unclear D gene. CDR1 MNHNS and CDR2 SASEGT come from the germline V gene. The V end was cut by 6 bases, the J end by 7 bases, with 19 bases between. This CDR3 has 15 amino acids. The CDR3 bases are TGTGCCAGCAGGGATCTGGGCGCTATGGGGAATGAGCAGTTCTTC. Protein sequence: CASRDLGAMGNEQFF.

The V gene is TRBV10-2, the J gene TRBJ2-1; 9 bases are shared with TRBD2. The junction had 15 bases not matched to a gene; V was cut back by 6 bases and J by 6 bases. CDR3 length equals 17 residues. CDR1 and CDR2 from the germline V gene are WSHSY and SAAADI. The CDR3 protein is CASRKSGASGTGNEQFF. CDR3 nucleotides: TGCGCCAGCAGGAAGAGTGGCGCTAGCGGGACGGGCAATGAGCAGTTCTTC.

In its sample, this clonotype was seen many times. The chain couples TRBV20-1 to TRBJ1-2; tentatively, D is TRBD1 (5 bases). CDR1 is DFQATT and CDR2 is SNEGSKA in the germline V gene (reference sequence). The V end was cut by 6 bases, the J end by 0 bases, with 14 bases between. The length of the CDR3 is 14 residues. This CDR3 is CSAGTGGANYGYTF. For the CDR3, the DNA is TGCAGTGCAGGGACGGGGGGAGCTAACTATGGCTACACCTTC.

This clonotype has ten or more counts. The chain links TRBV12-3 or TRBV12-4 to TRBJ2-7; TRBD1 aligns across 8 bases. The CDR3 is made up of 12 amino acids. V was clipped by 6 bases and J by 7 bases; unmatched bases: 5. The CDR3 DNA follows: TGTGCCAGCAGCATAGACAGGGGTGAGCAGTACTTC. It encodes CASSIDRGEQYF.

This chain uses TRBV12-5 with TRBJ1-4; possibly TRBD1 for D (5 bases). Looked up from germline, CDR1 is LGHNT and CDR2 is FRNRAP. The CDR3 spans 16 residues. V shed 3 bases and J shed 8 bases, with 19 bases lying between them. CDR3 bases: TGTGCTAGTGGTTTATCCCCCGCGGAGGGGAGGGAAAAACTGTTTTTT. Protein: CASGLSPAEGREKLFF.

This chain links TRBV5-1 with TRBJ2-5; D is possibly TRBD2 (5 bases). This CDR3 is built from 15 residues. Germline CDR1 SGHRS, CDR2 YFSETQ. Between the trimmed V and J ends, which lost 3 bases and 1 base, there was a span of 13 bases. The CDR3: CASSSADGVQETQYF. The CDR3 DNA reads as TGCGCCAGCAGCTCCGCGGACGGGGTCCAAGAGACCCAGTACTTC.

This clonotype has more than one count but fewer than ten. J is TRBJ1-5 and V is TRBV2; D is unresolved. Germline V gene lookup returns CDR1 SNHLY and CDR2 FYNNEI. The CDR3 is 13 residues long. V shed 9 bases and J shed 4 bases, with 13 bases lying between them. The CDR3 sequence is CASGLDLNQPQHF. The CDR3 DNA reads as TGTGCCAGTGGGTTGGATCTAAATCAGCCCCAGCATTTT.